The clone carrying this TCR beta chain was seen ten or more times. What it binds is unknown. One end of the junction varies from germline; a read error may be responsible. These data belong to a study of glioma-infiltrating T cells. Regarding the study as a whole: Tissue and blood shared very few CDR3 sequences. Tissue-blood divergence was below expectation in non-neoplastic patients, above in gliomas.

Germline V CDR1 and CDR2: MNHEY, SVGAGI. The CDR3 contains 12 residues. Using RNA template, CDR3s of TCR alpha and beta were amplified with iRepertoire arm-PCR. For one-step reverse transcription and amplification, roughly 100-400 ng of tissue mRNA or PBMC total RNA was used. TCRdb re-called the multiplex PCR reads through MiXCR, storing one row per CDR3 protein. The sample yields roughly 190,000 distinct CDR3 sequences, 32% seen once. This TCR derives from a human donor with low-grade glioma or glioblastoma, undergoing nonglioma brain surgery, or in good health (not recorded which). The sample consisted of glioma tissue, nonneoplastic brain tissue, or PBMCs (not recorded which). The J gene is TRBJ1-4, the V gene TRBV6-5; 7 bases agree with TRBD1. The CDR3 DNA sequence: TGTGCCAGCAGTTACACCGGGACAGAGCTCTATTTT. Residues: CASSYTGTELYF.